Below, 7 T cell receptor beta chains from the same sample are listed, as sequenced in a study of blood T cell repertoires in COVID-19. Only in-frame clones appear in the TCRdb table, and some are missing; sequencing was by immunoSEQ multiplex PCR. The sample yields approximately 35,000 clones, around 90% seen once. Sequenced sample: peripheral blood. The receptors derive from a human donor with active COVID-19. The donor label of this sample is uncertain.

The chain links TRBV30 to TRBJ2-7; 8 bases are shared with TRBD2. This CDR3 has 14 residues. Germline-derived CDR1 and CDR2 are GTSNPN and SVGIG (reference sequence). The J segment lost 3 bases and the V segment lost 3 bases, leaving 7 bases of the junction unmatched. The CDR3: CAWRETGGFYEQYF. Here the CDR3 DNA reads TGTGCCTGGAGGGAGACGGGGGGGTTCTACGAGCAGTACTTC.

The chain is built from TRBV6-5 and TRBJ2-5; D perhaps matches TRBD2 (5 bases). From germline, CDR1 is MNHEY and CDR2 SVGAGI. The CDR3 consists of 14 residues. Trimming pared 6 bases from V and 1 base from J, leaving 12 bases between. For the CDR3, the DNA is TGTGCCAGCAGCTCCCCTCGGGGCCAAGAGACCCAGTACTTC. It codes for CASSSPRGQETQYF.

This rearrangement joins TRBV20-1 to TRBJ2-5; 8 nucleotides align to TRBD1. CDR1 is DFQATT, CDR2 SNEGSKA, per germline (reference sequence). V lost 3 bases and J lost 3; bases outside the gene matches: 9. The CDR3 is 15 amino acids. This CDR3 reads CSASDTGTGEETQYF. The CDR3 region has the DNA TGCAGTGCTAGTGACACCGGGACAGGTGAAGAGACCCAGTACTTC.

This clone was seen a single time. The rearrangement uses TRBV5-4 and TRBJ1-1; 7 positions match TRBD1. Trimming at V came to 4 bases and at J to 4 bases, leaving 1 base not matched to a gene. Germline V lookup: CDR1 SGHNT, CDR2 YYREEE (reference sequence). This CDR3 region has 12 residues. In DNA form, the CDR3 reads TGTGCCAGCAGCCGGGACAGCACTGAAGCTTTCTTT. As protein: CASSRDSTEAFF.

This clone was observed a single time. The chain uses TRBV7-2 and TRBJ2-1, with 11 nucleotides matching TRBD2. The germline gives CDR1 SGHTA, CDR2 FQGNSA. Trimming removed 6 bases from V and 5 bases from J; junction bases left unmatched: 3. This CDR3 spans 14 amino acids. The CDR3 sequence is CASRPGLADNEQFF. In DNA form, the CDR3 reads TGTGCCAGCAGACCGGGACTAGCGGACAATGAGCAGTTCTTC.

The chain uses TRBV5-4 and TRBJ2-7, with 9 nucleotides matching TRBD2. With 3 bases clipped from V and 5 bases from J, the junction kept 9 bases outside the gene matches. CDR1 is SGHNT and CDR2 is YYREEE in the germline V gene (reference sequence). The CDR3 has 15 amino acids. CDR3 sequence reads: CASSYNSGSYNEQYF. The CDR3 coding sequence is TGTGCCAGCAGCTACAATAGCGGGAGTTACAACGAGCAGTACTTC.

In this sample, this clone turned up once. The rearrangement links TRBV24-1 to TRBJ2-1; the D gene is possibly TRBD1 (6 bases). The CDR3 sequence is 16 residues long. The V end lost 3 bases, the J end lost 7 bases, and 18 bases lay between the germline ends. CDR1 KGHDR and CDR2 SFDVKD come from the germline V gene. CDR3 amino acids: CATSDPRDTFGNEQFF. The CDR3 DNA reads as TGTGCCACCAGTGATCCAAGGGACACCTTCGGGAATGAGCAGTTCTTC.